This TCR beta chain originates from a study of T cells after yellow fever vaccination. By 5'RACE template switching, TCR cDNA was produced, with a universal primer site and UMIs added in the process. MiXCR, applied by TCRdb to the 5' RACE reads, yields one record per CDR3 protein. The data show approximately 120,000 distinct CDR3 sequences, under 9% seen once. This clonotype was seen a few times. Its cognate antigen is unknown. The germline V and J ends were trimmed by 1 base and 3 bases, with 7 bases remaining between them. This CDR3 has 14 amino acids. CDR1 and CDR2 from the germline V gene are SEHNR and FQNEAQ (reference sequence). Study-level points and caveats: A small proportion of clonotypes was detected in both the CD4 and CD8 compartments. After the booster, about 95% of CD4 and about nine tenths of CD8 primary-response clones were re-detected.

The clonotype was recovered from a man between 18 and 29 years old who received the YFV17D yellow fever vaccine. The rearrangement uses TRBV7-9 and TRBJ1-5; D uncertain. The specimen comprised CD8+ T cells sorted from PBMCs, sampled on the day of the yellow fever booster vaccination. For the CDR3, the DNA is TGTGCCAGCAGCTTAGACGGATACAATCAGCCCCAGCATTTT. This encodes CASSLDGYNQPQHF.